The 26 T cell receptor beta chains presented below share a single source sample, sequenced in a study of blood T cell repertoires in COVID-19. Using immunoSEQ multiplex PCR, the repertoire was profiled, and TCRdb retains in-frame clones only, with some absent. The data show tens of thousands of clones, with 70% to 90% seen just once and around 1.2% held by the top ten. Sequenced: peripheral blood. Receptors were obtained from a woman aged 60 to 75 with acute or convalescent COVID-19.

The chain recombines TRBV11-2 with TRBJ2-1; TRBD1 agrees at 10 bases. This CDR3 comprises 15 residues. Germline CDR1 and CDR2: SGHAT and FQNNGV. The V segment lost 2 bases and the J segment 7 bases; nucleotides outside the gene matches: 5. The CDR3 sequence is CASSLQGQGRNEQFF. The DNA for the CDR3 is TGTGCCAGCAGCTTACAGGGACAGGGGAGGAATGAGCAGTTCTTC.

Of note for this clone: The same CDR3 arises from other DNA sequences in this sample as well. V gene TRBV19 combines with J gene TRBJ2-1; 14 bases match TRBD2. Germline V gene lookup returns CDR1 LNHDA and CDR2 SQIVND (reference sequence). V trimming: 3 bases; J trimming: 7 bases; junction bases outside the gene matches: 2. CDR3 length: 15 residues. CDR3 loop: CASSIGLAGGNEQFF. DNA of the CDR3: TGTGCCAGTAGTATCGGACTAGCGGGAGGAAATGAGCAGTTCTTC.

The chain recombines TRBV5-1 with TRBJ1-1; 7 positions agree with TRBD1. Germline trimming cut 1 base from V and 1 base from J; bases unmatched to any gene: 4. This CDR3 is 15 amino acids long. In germline, CDR1 is SGHRS, CDR2 YFSETQ. CDR3 nucleotide sequence: TGCGCCAGCAGCTTGCAAGGGGGCTGGAACACTGAAGCTTTCTTT. Amino acid sequence: CASSLQGGWNTEAFF.

The chain joins TRBV29-1 to TRBJ2-1; maybe TRBD2 (6 bases). Per the germline V gene, CDR1 is SQVTM and CDR2 is ANQGSEA. V gave up 0 bases and J gave up 10 bases, with 22 bases separating them. The CDR3 sequence is 16 residues long. CDR3 loop: CSVEEGVRGRGGEQFF. The CDR3 coding sequence is TGCAGCGTTGAAGAAGGAGTGAGGGGCCGCGGAGGGGAGCAGTTCTTC.

J is TRBJ1-2 and V is TRBV5-1; tentative D call: TRBD1 (6 bases). In germline, CDR1 is SGHRS, CDR2 YFSETQ. The CDR3 loop spans 15 amino acids. V dropped 3 bases and J dropped 3 bases, with 15 bases sitting between them. The CDR3 sequence is CASSSSGPGDYGYTF. The CDR3 coding sequence is TGCGCCAGCAGCTCATCAGGGCCAGGGGACTATGGCTACACCTTC. The complete variable domain, with remaining parts taken from reference TRBV5-1 and TRBJ1-2, reads KAGVTQTPRYLIKTRGQQVTLSCSPISGHRSVSWYQQTPGQGLQFLFEYFSETQRNKGNFPGRFSGRQFSNSRSEMNVSTLELGDSALYLCASSSSGPGDYGYTFGSGTRLTVV.

The rearrangement joins TRBV7-2 to TRBJ2-5, with TRBD1 matching over 8 bases. The CDR3 is 16 amino acids. The germline gives CDR1 SGHTA, CDR2 FQGNSA. V shed 6 bases, J shed 5 bases, and the junction held 14 bases outside the gene matches. The CDR3 bases are TGTGCCAGCAGACTATGGGGGGCAGGGGGCGCGGAGACCCAGTACTTC. Protein product: CASRLWGAGGAETQYF.

The chain is built from TRBV9 and TRBJ1-3; D is perhaps TRBD1 (6 bases). V was cut by 2 bases and J by 0 bases, with 12 bases left in between. Germline CDR1 and CDR2: SGDLS and YYNGEE. This CDR3 spans 16 amino acids. The CDR3 reads CASSVLQGSSGNTIYF. The CDR3 DNA follows: TGTGCCAGCAGCGTCCTACAGGGTAGCTCTGGAAACACCATATATTTT.

This chain connects TRBV16 to TRBJ1-2; possibly TRBD1 for D (6 bases). Germline-derived CDR1 and CDR2 are KGHSY and FQNENV. Trimming removed 0 bases from V and 7 bases from J, with 12 bases in between. The CDR3 covers 14 residues. In nucleotides, the CDR3 is TGTGCCAGCAGCCAATCGAGGGGGATGCGTGGCTACACCTTC. The encoded protein is CASSQSRGMRGYTF.

V gene TRBV7-2 combines with J gene TRBJ1-6; D is unclear. V shed 4 bases and J shed 9 bases, with 16 bases lying between them. The CDR3 has 15 residues. CDR1 is SGHTA and CDR2 is FQGNSA in the germline V gene. The CDR3 DNA reads as TGTGCCAGCAGCTCCGACCAAGGACTAAGTTCACCCCTCCACTTT. As protein: CASSSDQGLSSPLHF.

This clone was counted only a few times. V gene TRBV28 combines with J gene TRBJ1-4; the D is unclear. The germline CDR1 and CDR2 sequences are MDHEN and SYDVKM. V lost 8 bases, J lost 4 bases, and 11 bases lay in between. The CDR3 has 13 amino acids. CDR3 region: CASLQQINEKLFF. The CDR3 DNA follows: TGTGCCAGCCTACAACAGATTAATGAAAAACTGTTTTTT. Full variable domain (remainder filled in from reference TRBV28 and TRBJ1-4): DVKVTQSSRYLVKRTGEKVFLECVQDMDHENMFWYRQDPGLGLRLIYFSYDVKMKEKGDIPEGYSVSREKKERFSLILESASTNQTSMYLCASLQQINEKLFFGSGTQLSVL.

The genes are TRBV6-5 and TRBJ1-1; 7 bases map to TRBD1. Germline trimming cut 2 bases from V and 5 bases from J; bases unmatched to any gene: 5. This CDR3 is built from 14 residues. Germline CDR1 reads MNHEY; CDR2 reads SVGAGI. This CDR3 reads CASSYAGGRTEAFF. In DNA, the CDR3 is TGTGCCAGCAGTTACGCAGGGGGACGGACTGAAGCTTTCTTT.

The chain combines TRBV11-3 with TRBJ2-3; D is possibly TRBD1 (5 bases). CDR3 size: 14 residues. V gave up 2 bases and J gave up 4 bases, with 10 bases separating them. CDR1 and CDR2 from the germline V gene are SGHNT and YENEEA. The CDR3 DNA reads TGTGCCAGCAGCTTATGGCAGGGATCAGATACGCAGTATTTT. It translates to CASSLWQGSDTQYF.

The V and J genes are TRBV6-4 and TRBJ1-6; TRBD1 matches at 9 bases. The germline V gene encodes CDR1 MRHNA and CDR2 SNTAGT. The V gene end was trimmed by 6 bases and the J gene end by 8 bases; junction bases not matched to a gene: 2. The CDR3 consists of 13 residues. CDR3 nucleotides: TGTGCCAGCAGCCGGGACAGGGATTCACCCCTCCACTTT. It translates to CASSRDRDSPLHF.

V and J are TRBV30 and TRBJ1-5; 9 bases are shared with TRBD1. The CDR3 runs 15 residues. Per the germline V gene, CDR1 is GTSNPN and CDR2 is SVGIG (reference sequence). V gave up 2 bases and J gave up 4 bases; unmatched junction bases: 6. CDR3 sequence: CAWSPPTGGNQPQHF. Written as DNA, the CDR3 is TGTGCCTGGAGTCCGCCGACAGGGGGAAATCAGCCCCAGCATTTT.

This clone was recorded once. The chain is built from TRBV4-2 and TRBJ2-5, with D tentatively TRBD2 (5 bases). From germline, CDR1 is LGHNA and CDR2 YNFKEQ. The length of the CDR3 is 13 residues. V lost 6 bases, J lost 0 bases, and 8 bases lay in between. CDR3 DNA: TGTGCCAGCAGACCCGGGAACCAAGAGACCCAGTACTTC. Amino acid sequence: CASRPGNQETQYF.

The gene calls are TRBV9 and TRBJ1-6; 7 positions match TRBD1. CDR1 is SGDLS and CDR2 is YYNGEE in the germline V gene. The V gene end was trimmed by 6 bases and the J gene end by 3 bases; junction bases not matched to a gene: 3. The CDR3 runs to 14 residues. The CDR3 loop reads CASTGGDYNSPLHF. The CDR3 DNA reads as TGTGCCAGCACAGGGGGTGACTATAATTCACCCCTCCACTTT.

V is TRBV3-1 (or the pseudogene TRBV3-2) and J is TRBJ2-2; tentative D call: TRBD2 (5 bases). There are 15 residues in the CDR3. Trimming cost V 4 bases and J 0 bases, with 9 bases left between them. CDR1 is LGHDT and CDR2 is YNNKEL in the germline V gene (reference sequence). CDR3 sequence: CASSPDWSNTGELFF. The CDR3 region has the DNA TGTGCCAGCAGCCCGGACTGGTCGAACACCGGGGAGCTGTTTTTT.

This chain links TRBV5-4 with TRBJ1-2; D gene ambiguous. The V end lost 1 base, the J end lost 0 bases, and 4 bases lay between the germline ends. CDR3 length: 13 amino acids. Germline lookup yields CDR1 SGHNT and CDR2 YYREEE (reference sequence). CDR3 sequence: CASSLSANYGYTF. The CDR3 nucleotides read TGTGCCAGCAGCTTGTCAGCTAACTATGGCTACACCTTC.

The rearrangement uses TRBV6-5 and TRBJ1-1; TRBD1 is a possible D gene (6 bases). Germline V gene sequence: CDR1 MNHEY, CDR2 SVGAGI. Trimming cost V 6 bases and J 1 base, with 12 bases left between them. This CDR3 comprises 14 residues. CDR3: CASRQTGANTEAFF. In DNA form, the CDR3 reads TGTGCCAGCAGACAGACAGGAGCGAACACTGAAGCTTTCTTT.

V gene TRBV9 combines with J gene TRBJ2-1, with D possibly matching TRBD2 (6 bases). This CDR3 has 15 residues. Germline V lookup: CDR1 SGDLS, CDR2 YYNGEE. V was pared by 0 bases and J by 8 bases, with 15 bases between. CDR3: CASSVDISGGDEQFF. CDR3 coding DNA: TGTGCCAGCAGCGTAGATATTAGCGGAGGGGATGAGCAGTTCTTC.

The chain is built from TRBV7-8 and TRBJ2-7, with 7 nucleotides matching TRBD1. Trimming at V came to 1 base and at J to 1 base, leaving 1 base not matched to a gene. In germline, CDR1 is SGHVS, CDR2 FQNEAQ. The CDR3 is made up of 14 amino acids. The CDR3 spells CASSLEGQSYEQYV. The CDR3 bases are TGTGCCAGCAGCTTAGAGGGACAGTCCTACGAGCAGTACGTC.

The chain joins TRBV5-5 to TRBJ1-2; 7 nucleotides agree with TRBD1. Germline V gives CDR1 SGHKS, CDR2 YYEKEE (reference sequence). V lost 4 bases to trimming and J lost 2 bases; unmatched junction nucleotides: 5. This CDR3 is built from 14 residues. DNA for the CDR3: TGTGCCAGCAGCCTACTACAGGGGAACTATGGCTACACCTTC. Its protein product is CASSLLQGNYGYTF. The complete variable domain, with remaining parts taken from reference TRBV5-5 and TRBJ1-2, reads DAGVTQSPTHLIKTRGQQVTLRCSPISGHKSVSWYQQVLGQGPQFIFQYYEKEERGRGNFPDRFSARQFPNYSSELNVNALLLGDSALYLCASSLLQGNYGYTFGSGTRLTVV.

This clone was observed once. The rearrangement links TRBV5-8 to TRBJ1-5; no clear D gene. The CDR3 extends over 17 amino acids. Looked up from germline, CDR1 is SGHTS and CDR2 is YDEGEE. V shed 1 base and J shed 7 bases, with 21 bases lying between them. CDR3 protein: CASSLYGVSVSRQPQHF. The CDR3, as DNA: TGTGCCAGCAGCTTGTACGGGGTAAGCGTCTCGCGGCAGCCCCAGCATTTT.

This chain links TRBV9 with TRBJ2-3; D ambiguous. This CDR3 is 15 amino acids long. From germline, CDR1 is SGDLS and CDR2 YYNGEE. Trimming cost V 4 bases and J 0 bases, with 12 bases left between them. As DNA, the CDR3 is TGTGCCAGCAGCCCTTTAGTCACTAGCACAGATACGCAGTATTTT. Translated: CASSPLVTSTDTQYF. Complete variable domain (other parts from reference TRBV9 and TRBJ2-3): DSGVTQTPKHLITATGQRVTLRCSPRSGDLSVYWYQQSLDQGLQFLIQYYNGEERAKGNILERFSAQQFPDLHSELNLSSLELGDSALYFCASSPLVTSTDTQYFGPGTRLTVL.

This clone was seen a single time. The chain couples TRBV5-1 to TRBJ2-3; TRBD2 aligns across 14 bases. This CDR3 has 21 residues. After removal of 1 base from V and 0 bases from J, the junction contained 13 bases not matched to a gene. CDR1 and CDR2 from the germline V gene are SGHRS and YFSETQ. The CDR3 nucleotides read TGCGCCAGCAGCTTGCTTCCGGGACTAGCGGGAGTCCTTGCTAGCACAGATACGCAGTATTTT. It encodes CASSLLPGLAGVLASTDTQYF.

The rearrangement links TRBV28 to TRBJ1-5; TRBD1 aligns across 8 bases. Germline CDR1 reads MDHEN; CDR2 reads SYDVKM. CDR3 length: 15 residues. V lost 8 bases and J lost 8; bases outside the gene matches: 14. The CDR3 DNA reads TGTGCCAGCGTCCCCCCGCAGACAGGGGTTAAGCCCCAGCATTTT. It is translated as CASVPPQTGVKPQHF. Variable domain in full (rest from reference TRBV28 and TRBJ1-5): DVKVTQSSRYLVKRTGEKVFLECVQDMDHENMFWYRQDPGLGLRLIYFSYDVKMKEKGDIPEGYSVSREKKERFSLILESASTNQTSMYLCASVPPQTGVKPQHFGDGTRLSIL.